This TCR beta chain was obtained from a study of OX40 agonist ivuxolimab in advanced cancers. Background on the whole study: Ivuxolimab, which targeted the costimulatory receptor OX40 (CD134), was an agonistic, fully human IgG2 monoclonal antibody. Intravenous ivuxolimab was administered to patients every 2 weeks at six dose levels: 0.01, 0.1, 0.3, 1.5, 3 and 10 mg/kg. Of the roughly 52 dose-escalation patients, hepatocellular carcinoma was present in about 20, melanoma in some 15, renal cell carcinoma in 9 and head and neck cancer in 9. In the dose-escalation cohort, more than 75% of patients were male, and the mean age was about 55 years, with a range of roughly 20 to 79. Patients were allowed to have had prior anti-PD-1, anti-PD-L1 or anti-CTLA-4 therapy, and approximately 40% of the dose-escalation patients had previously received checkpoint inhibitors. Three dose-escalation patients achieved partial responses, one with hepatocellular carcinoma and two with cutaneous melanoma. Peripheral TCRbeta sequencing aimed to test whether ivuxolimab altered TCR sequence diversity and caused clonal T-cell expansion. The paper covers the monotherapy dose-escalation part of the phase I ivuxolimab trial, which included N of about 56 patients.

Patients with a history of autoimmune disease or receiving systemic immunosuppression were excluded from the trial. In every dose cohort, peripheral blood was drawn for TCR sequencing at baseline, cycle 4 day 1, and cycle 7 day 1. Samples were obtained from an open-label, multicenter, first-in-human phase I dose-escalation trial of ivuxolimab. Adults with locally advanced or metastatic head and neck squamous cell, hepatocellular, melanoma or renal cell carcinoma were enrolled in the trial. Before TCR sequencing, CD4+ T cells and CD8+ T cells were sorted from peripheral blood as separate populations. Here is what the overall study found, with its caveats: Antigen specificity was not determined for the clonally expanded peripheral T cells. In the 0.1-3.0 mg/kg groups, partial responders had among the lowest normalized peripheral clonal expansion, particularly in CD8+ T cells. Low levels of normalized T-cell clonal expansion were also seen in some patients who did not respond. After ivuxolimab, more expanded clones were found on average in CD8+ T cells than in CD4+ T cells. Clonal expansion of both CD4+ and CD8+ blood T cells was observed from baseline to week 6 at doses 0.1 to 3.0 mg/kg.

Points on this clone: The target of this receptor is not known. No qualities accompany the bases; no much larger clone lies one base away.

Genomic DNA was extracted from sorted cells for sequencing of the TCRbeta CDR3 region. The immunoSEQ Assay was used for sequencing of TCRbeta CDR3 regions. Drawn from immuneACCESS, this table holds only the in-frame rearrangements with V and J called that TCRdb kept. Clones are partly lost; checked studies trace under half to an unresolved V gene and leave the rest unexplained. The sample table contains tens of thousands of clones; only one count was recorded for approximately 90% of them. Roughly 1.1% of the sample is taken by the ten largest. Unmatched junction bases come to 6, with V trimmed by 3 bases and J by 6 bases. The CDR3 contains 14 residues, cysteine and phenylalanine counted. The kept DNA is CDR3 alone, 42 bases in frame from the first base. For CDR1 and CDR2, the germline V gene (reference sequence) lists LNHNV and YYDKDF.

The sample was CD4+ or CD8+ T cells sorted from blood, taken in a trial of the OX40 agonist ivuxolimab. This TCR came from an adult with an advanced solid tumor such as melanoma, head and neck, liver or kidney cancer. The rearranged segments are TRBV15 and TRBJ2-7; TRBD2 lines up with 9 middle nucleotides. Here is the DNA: TGTGCCACCAGCAGGCGGGGGGGCGCGTTCGAGCAGTACTTC. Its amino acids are CATSRRGGAFEQYF.